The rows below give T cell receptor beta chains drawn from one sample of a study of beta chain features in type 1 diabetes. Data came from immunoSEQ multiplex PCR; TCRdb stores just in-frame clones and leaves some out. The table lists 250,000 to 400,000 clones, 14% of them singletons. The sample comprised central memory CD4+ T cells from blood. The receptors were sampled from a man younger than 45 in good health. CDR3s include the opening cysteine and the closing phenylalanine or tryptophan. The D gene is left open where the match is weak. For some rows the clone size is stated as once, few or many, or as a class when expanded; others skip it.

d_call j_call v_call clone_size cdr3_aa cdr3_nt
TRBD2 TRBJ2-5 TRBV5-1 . CASSLGLARETQYF TGCGCCAGCAGCTTGGGACTAGCGAGAGAGACCCAGTACTTC
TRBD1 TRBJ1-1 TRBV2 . CARGQGVNTEAFF TGTGCCAGAGGACAGGGAGTCAACACTGAAGCTTTCTTT
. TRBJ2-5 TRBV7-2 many CASSHGKETQYF TGTGCCAGCAGCCACGGAAAAGAGACCCAGTACTTC
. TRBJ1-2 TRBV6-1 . CASRGFGYTF TGTGCCAGCCGGGGTTTTGGCTACACCTTC
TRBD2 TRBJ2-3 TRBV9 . CASSPSGASSTDTQYF TGTGCCAGCAGCCCAAGCGGGGCCTCTAGCACAGATACGCAGTATTTT
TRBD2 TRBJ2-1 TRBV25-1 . CASSDVDSGGSYNEQFF TGTGCCAGCAGTGACGTTGACAGCGGGGGCTCCTACAATGAGCAGTTCTTC
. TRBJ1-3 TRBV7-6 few CASSPEGGNTIYF TGTGCCAGCAGCCCAGAGGGTGGAAACACCATATATTTT
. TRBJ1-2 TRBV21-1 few CASIRQGYYGYTF TGTGCCAGCATTCGACAGGGATACTATGGCTACACCTTC
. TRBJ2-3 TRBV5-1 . CASSTDPSNADTQYF TGCGCCAGCAGCACCGACCCTAGCAACGCAGATACGCAGTATTTT
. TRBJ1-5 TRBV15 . CATSIIANQPQHF TGTGCCACCAGCATTATCGCCAATCAGCCCCAGCATTTT
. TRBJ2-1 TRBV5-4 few CASSFGGGSSYNEQFF TGTGCCAGCAGCTTCGGTGGCGGTAGCTCCTACAATGAGCAGTTCTTC
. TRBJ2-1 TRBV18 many CASSPGAPIEQFF TGTGCCAGCTCACCAGGGGCCCCTATTGAGCAGTTCTTC
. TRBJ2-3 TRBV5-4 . CASSLGRPDTQYF TGTGCCAGCAGCTTGGGGCGCCCAGATACGCAGTATTTT
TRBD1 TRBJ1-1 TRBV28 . CASSGTGGANTEAFF TGTGCCAGCAGTGGGACAGGGGGCGCGAACACTGAAGCTTTCTTT
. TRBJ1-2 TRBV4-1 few CASSQARVNYGYTF TGCGCCAGCAGCCAAGCCAGGGTTAACTATGGCTACACCTTC
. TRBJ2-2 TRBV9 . CASSRTGELFF TGTGCCAGCAGTCGTACCGGGGAGCTGTTTTTT
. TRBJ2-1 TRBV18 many CASSPARSSYNEQFF TGTGCCAGCTCACCCGCGCGAAGCTCCTACAATGAGCAGTTCTTC
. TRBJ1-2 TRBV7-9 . CASIHTGNSRGYGYTF TGTGCCAGCATCCACACCGGGAACTCTCGAGGATATGGCTACACCTTC
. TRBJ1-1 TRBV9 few CASSETGTIRNTEAFF TGTGCCAGCAGCGAAACAGGGACAATCCGGAACACTGAAGCTTTCTTT
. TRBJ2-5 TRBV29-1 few CSSKGPGETQYF TGCAGCTCGAAGGGGCCAGGGGAGACCCAGTACTTC
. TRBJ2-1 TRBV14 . CASSHWDTYNEQFF TGTGCCAGCAGCCACTGGGACACCTACAATGAGCAGTTCTTC
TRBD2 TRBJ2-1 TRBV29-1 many CSVDLAGGNEQFF TGCAGCGTTGATCTAGCGGGAGGCAATGAGCAGTTCTTC
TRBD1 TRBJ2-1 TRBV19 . CASSIALGGVGDNEQFF TGTGCCAGTAGTATAGCCCTAGGGGGCGTTGGTGACAATGAGCAGTTCTTC
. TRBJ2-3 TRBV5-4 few CASSAGQPGTDTQYF TGTGCCAGCAGCGCGGGACAGCCTGGCACAGATACGCAGTATTTT
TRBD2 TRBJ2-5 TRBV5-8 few CASSLGLAEQETQYF TGTGCCAGCAGCTTGGGACTAGCGGAGCAAGAGACCCAGTACTTC
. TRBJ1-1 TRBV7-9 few CASSLTMGVTEAFF TGTGCCAGCAGCTTAACTATGGGGGTCACTGAAGCTTTCTTT
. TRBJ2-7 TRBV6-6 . CASSSDGKSYEQYF TGTGCCAGCAGTTCGGACGGAAAGTCCTACGAGCAGTACTTC
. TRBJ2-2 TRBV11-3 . CASSQVRLNTGELFF TGTGCCAGCAGCCAGGTTCGGTTGAACACCGGGGAGCTGTTTTTT
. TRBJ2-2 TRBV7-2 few CASSLLGLNTGELFF TGTGCCAGCAGCTTATTAGGGTTGAACACCGGGGAGCTGTTTTTT
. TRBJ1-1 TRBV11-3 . CASSSTGWTEAFF TGTGCCAGCAGCTCGACGGGATGGACTGAAGCTTTCTTT
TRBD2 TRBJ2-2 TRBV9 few CASSPLSPSSGSLSGELFF TGTGCCAGCAGCCCGCTTAGCCCATCTAGCGGGAGTTTGTCCGGGGAGCTGTTTTTT
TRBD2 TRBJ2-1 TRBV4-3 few CASSQERLAGLNEQFF TGCGCCAGCAGCCAAGAAAGACTAGCGGGCCTTAATGAGCAGTTCTTC
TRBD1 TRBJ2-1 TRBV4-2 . CASSSGQDENEQFF TGTGCCAGCAGCTCGGGACAGGACGAGAATGAGCAGTTCTTC
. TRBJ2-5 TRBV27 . CASSFSSIPGPQETQYF TGTGCCAGCAGTTTCTCAAGCATCCCGGGACCGCAAGAGACCCAGTACTTC
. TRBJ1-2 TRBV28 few CASSLSQGSYGYTF TGTGCCAGCAGTTTAAGTCAGGGCAGCTATGGCTACACCTTC
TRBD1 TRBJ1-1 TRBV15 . CATSRQGASTEAFF TGTGCCACCAGCAGGCAGGGGGCTTCCACTGAAGCTTTCTTT
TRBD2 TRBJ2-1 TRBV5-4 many CASSPAILAGGPLEQFF TGTGCCAGCAGCCCCGCAATCCTAGCGGGAGGGCCATTAGAGCAGTTCTTC
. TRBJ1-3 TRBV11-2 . CASSLAVEHSGNTIYF TGTGCCAGCAGCTTAGCCGTGGAACACTCTGGAAACACCATATATTTT
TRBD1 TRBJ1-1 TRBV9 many CASSVRGDREATEAFF TGTGCCAGCAGCGTAAGAGGCGACAGGGAAGCCACTGAAGCTTTCTTT
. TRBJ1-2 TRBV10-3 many CAISEPVDYGYTF TGTGCCATCAGTGAGCCCGTAGATTATGGCTACACCTTC
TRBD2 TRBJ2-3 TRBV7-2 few CASSPPGLSDTQYF TGTGCCAGCAGCCCCCCGGGACTATCGGATACGCAGTATTTT
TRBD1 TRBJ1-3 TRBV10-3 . CASRPGQTSGNTIYF TGTGCCAGCAGACCGGGACAGACCTCTGGAAACACCATATATTTT
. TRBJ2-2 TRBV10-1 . CASSDTPGELFF TGCGCCAGCAGTGATACGCCCGGGGAGCTGTTTTTT
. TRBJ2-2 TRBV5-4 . CASSVQQFANTGELFF TGTGCCAGCAGCGTCCAACAGTTCGCGAACACCGGGGAGCTGTTTTTT
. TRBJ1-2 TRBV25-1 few CASSELQYGYTF TGTGCCAGCAGTGAACTACAGTATGGCTACACCTTC
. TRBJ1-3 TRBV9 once CASSHSSGTIYF TGTGCCAGCAGCCACTCATCGGGCACCATATATTTT
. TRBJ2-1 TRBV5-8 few CASSLLQGLNEQFF TGTGCCAGCAGCTTATTACAGGGACTAAATGAGCAGTTCTTC
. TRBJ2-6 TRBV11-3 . CASSLVAAPPGANVLTF TGTGCCAGCAGCTTAGTGGCCGCCCCCCCTGGGGCCAACGTCCTGACTTTC
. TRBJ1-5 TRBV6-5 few CASSYPGGKQPQHF TGTGCCAGCAGTTACCCTGGGGGGAAACAGCCCCAGCATTTT
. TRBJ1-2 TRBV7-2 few CASSPSQAGGYTF TGTGCCAGCAGCCCAAGCCAGGCAGGCGGCTACACCTTC
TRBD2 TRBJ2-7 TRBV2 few CASTLDSGGRYPYEQYF TGTGCCAGCACCCTTGACAGCGGGGGCCGATACCCCTACGAGCAGTACTTC
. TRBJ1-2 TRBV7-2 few CASDGGRADGYTF TGTGCCAGCGACGGTGGCAGGGCGGATGGCTACACCTTC
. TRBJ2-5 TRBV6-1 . CASSLKPQGQTQYF TGTGCCAGCAGTCTAAAACCCCAGGGGCAGACCCAGTACTTC